This TCR beta chain appears in the sequencing data of a study of blood T cells in healthy people across ages. Broader study findings: As age increased, TCR beta diversity per million T cells fell in a roughly linear fashion.

The CDR3 consists of 15 residues. Trimming at V came to 2 bases and at J to 6 bases, leaving 8 bases not matched to a gene. The germline gives CDR1 LNHNV, CDR2 YYDKDF (reference sequence). There were healthy Caucasian individuals from Russia, aged roughly 6 to 100, serving as donors. Using a J-beta primer mix together with a sample-barcoded 5' primer, a second PCR was run for about 6 to 11 cycles. Using its own MiXCR run on the 5' RACE reads, TCRdb lists one record per CDR3 protein. Among under 1 million distinct CDR3 sequences, roughly 44% were seen once, and the ten largest hold approximately 19%. Comment on this clonotype: What it binds is not known.

The clonotype was recovered from a man aged 60 to 69 in good health. The sequencing input was blood. This rearrangement joins TRBV15 to TRBJ1-2; 8 bases agree with TRBD1. DNA of the CDR3: TGTGCCACCAGCAGAAGAAGACAGGGGAGCGATGGCTACACCTTC. Protein: CATSRRRQGSDGYTF.